This T cell receptor beta chain is from a study of siplizumab effects on memory and regulatory T cells. Generated by immunoSEQ multiplex PCR, the TCRdb table keeps only in-frame clones and is missing some. The data show some 97,000 clones, 91% seen once. Looked up from germline, CDR1 is PRHDT and CDR2 is FYEKMQ (reference sequence). CDR3 length: 14 amino acids. After removal of 2 bases from V and 13 bases from J, the junction contained 9 bases not matched to a gene. Study-level findings and limits: Naive T cells were seen as more diverse than memory cells and as major alloresponse contributors. The drug siplizumab significantly decreased the alloreactive sequences that could be traced to unstimulated CD4+ memory cells. No assignable naive or memory phenotype existed for roughly 80-97% of proliferating CD4+ or CD8+ clones. It was never confirmed that proliferating Tregs from siplizumab cultures were suppressive.

This clone was found once. The target antigen is unknown. The material sequenced was CD4+ T cells sorted from blood. This sequence was found in a human donor in good health. The V gene is TRBV13, the J gene TRBJ2-2; 8 bases fit TRBD2. The CDR3 reads CASSLSGGFEGLFF. For the CDR3, the DNA is TGTGCCAGCAGCTTAAGCGGGGGCTTCGAGGGGCTGTTTTTT. Looking up the rest from reference TRBV13 and TRBJ2-2 gives the full variable domain: AAGVIQSPRHLIKEKRETATLKCYPIPRHDTVYWYQQGPGQDPQFLISFYEKMQSDKGSIPDRFSAQQFSDYHSELNMSSLELGDSALYFCASSLSGGFEGLFFGEGSRLTVL.